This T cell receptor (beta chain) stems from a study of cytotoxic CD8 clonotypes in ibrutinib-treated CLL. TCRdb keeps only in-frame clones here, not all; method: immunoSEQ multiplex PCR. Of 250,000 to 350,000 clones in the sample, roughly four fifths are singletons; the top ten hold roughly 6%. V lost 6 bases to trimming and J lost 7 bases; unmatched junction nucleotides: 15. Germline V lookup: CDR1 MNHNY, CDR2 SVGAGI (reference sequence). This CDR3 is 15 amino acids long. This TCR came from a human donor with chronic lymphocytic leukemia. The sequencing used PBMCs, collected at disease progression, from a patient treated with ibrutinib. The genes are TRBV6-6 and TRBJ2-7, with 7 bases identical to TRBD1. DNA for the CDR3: TGTGCCAGCAGGGTCACAGGGGCCCTCCCTGGGGAGCAGTACTTC. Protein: CASRVTGALPGEQYF.